Given below is one TCR beta chain in context. The CDR3 spans 14 residues. Germline CDR1 SGHAT, CDR2 FQNNGV. The trim removed 3 bases at V and 0 bases at J, leaving 1 base unmatched. This entry is derived from a study of shared clonotypes between healthy human individuals. Naive CD8 cells were CD45RO-negative, positively selected for CCR7, excluding terminally differentiated effector memory CD45RA+ cells. Profiled with immunoSEQ multiplex PCR; TCRdb holds only in-frame clones, not every one. In the table there are about 2.1 million clones, 85% to 95% of which are singletons. The source of this sequence is a man aged 18 to 35 in good health. Some clones in this sample may be carry-over from other donors' samples. The chain couples TRBV11-2 to TRBJ2-5; 7 bases are a match to TRBD2. Sequencing input: naive CD8+ T cells from PBMCs. The DNA of the CDR3 is TGTGCCAGCAGCTTCCTAGCGGACCAAGAGACCCAGTACTTC. This gives the protein CASSFLADQETQYF.